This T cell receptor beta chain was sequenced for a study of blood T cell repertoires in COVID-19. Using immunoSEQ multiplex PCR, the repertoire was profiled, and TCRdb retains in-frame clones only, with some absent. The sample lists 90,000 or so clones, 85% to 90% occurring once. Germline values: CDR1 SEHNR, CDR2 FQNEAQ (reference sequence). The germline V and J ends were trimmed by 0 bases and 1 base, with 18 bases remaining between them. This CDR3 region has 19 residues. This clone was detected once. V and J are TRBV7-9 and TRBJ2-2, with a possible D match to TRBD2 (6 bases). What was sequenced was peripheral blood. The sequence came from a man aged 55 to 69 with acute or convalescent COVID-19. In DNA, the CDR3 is TGTGCCAGCAGCTTAGCGTCGATCAAGGGGAGGCTGAACACCGGGGAGCTGTTTTTT. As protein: CASSLASIKGRLNTGELFF.